Each of the 21 T cell receptor beta chains below was sequenced from the same sample in a study of T cell responses to AZD1222 COVID-19 vaccine. Libraries were prepared by immunoSEQ multiplex PCR; TCRdb keeps only in-frame clonotypes and omits some of them. The table lists under 200,000 clones, about 90% of them singletons. The starting material was peripheral blood, obtained on day 0 of AZD1222 vaccination. These receptors came from an adult in good health.

The chain links TRBV6-6 to TRBJ1-5; D ambiguous. CDR3 size: 12 residues. The V and J ends lost 2 bases and 6 bases respectively, with 5 bases between them. Germline-derived CDR1 and CDR2 are MNHNY and SVGAGI (reference sequence). CDR3 amino acids: CASSYEVQPQHF. CDR3 nucleotide sequence: TGTGCCAGCAGTTACGAGGTTCAGCCCCAGCATTTT.

The chain recombines TRBV29-1 with TRBJ2-5; the D gene is possibly TRBD1 (6 bases). Germline values: CDR1 SQVTM, CDR2 ANQGSEA. The CDR3 has 15 amino acids. The V gene lost 6 bases and the J gene lost 5 bases, with 22 bases spanning the gap. In DNA, the CDR3 is TGCAGCGTAGATGACAGGATATTTATGATGGAGACCCAGTACTTC. Amino acids: CSVDDRIFMMETQYF.

The V call is TRBV7-6, the J call TRBJ2-2; 11 bases are a match to TRBD2. The CDR3 has 17 residues. Trimming took 0 bases from V and 7 from J; bases not matched to a gene: 7. Germline V gene sequence: CDR1 SGHVS, CDR2 FNYEAQ. CDR3 amino acids: CASSLAVAGGPGGELFF. The DNA of the CDR3 is TGTGCCAGCAGCTTAGCGGTAGCGGGAGGGCCTGGCGGGGAGCTGTTTTTT.

The chain carries TRBV28 and TRBJ1-1; D not resolved. The CDR3 is 14 residues long. V dropped 3 bases and J dropped 3 bases, with 11 bases sitting between them. The germline V gene encodes CDR1 MDHEN and CDR2 SYDVKM. CDR3 in amino acids: CASSFEGRYTEAFF. The CDR3 DNA is TGTGCCAGCAGTTTCGAGGGAAGGTACACTGAAGCTTTCTTT.

CDR3 residues: CSVGAGRGNTEAFF. In DNA form, the CDR3 reads TGCAGCGTTGGGGCAGGGAGAGGGAACACTGAAGCTTTCTTT. This chain uses TRBV29-1 with TRBJ1-1; D possibly corresponds to TRBD1 (5 bases). This CDR3 is built from 14 residues. Germline CDR1 SQVTM, CDR2 ANQGSEA. V shed 4 bases and J shed 1 base, with 13 bases lying between them. The complete variable domain, with remaining parts taken from reference TRBV29-1 and TRBJ1-1, reads SAVISQKPSRDICQRGTSLTIQCQVDSQVTMMFWYRQQPGQSLTLIATANQGSEATYESGFVIDKFPISRPNLTFSTLTVSNMSPEDSSIYLCSVGAGRGNTEAFFGQGTRLTVV.

The J gene is TRBJ2-1, the V gene TRBV10-3, with 7 nucleotides matching TRBD2. V lost 4 bases to trimming and J lost 8 bases; unmatched junction nucleotides: 2. Looked up from germline, CDR1 is ENHRY and CDR2 is SYGVKD. This CDR3 spans 12 amino acids. As DNA, the CDR3 is TGTGCCATCAGTGGGGGAGGGGATGAGCAGTTCTTC. As protein: CAISGGGDEQFF.

The chain joins TRBV6-2 or TRBV6-3 to TRBJ1-5, with 9 bases identical to TRBD1. V trimming: 4 bases; J trimming: 6 bases; junction bases outside the gene matches: 10. The CDR3 has 16 amino acids. Germline loops: CDR1 MNHEY, CDR2 SVGEGT. CDR3 coding DNA: TGTGCCAGCAGTTCCTCTGACAGGGGGGTGACTCAGCCCCAGCATTTT. Its protein is CASSSSDRGVTQPQHF.

The chain recombines TRBV27 with TRBJ2-7; 9 positions agree with TRBD1. Per the germline V gene, CDR1 is MNHEY and CDR2 is SMNVEV (reference sequence). The CDR3 runs 13 residues. The trim removed 6 bases at V and 5 bases at J, leaving 5 bases unmatched. CDR3 residues: CASSLDRGNEQYF. The CDR3 nucleotides read TGTGCCAGCAGCCTGGACAGGGGCAACGAGCAGTACTTC.

The chain has TRBV7-9 and TRBJ1-2; D is possibly TRBD1 (5 bases). The CDR3 is made up of 15 amino acids. The V gene's germline CDR1 is SEHNR and CDR2 FQNEAQ (reference sequence). V gave up 5 bases and J gave up 3 bases, with 16 bases separating them. The CDR3 here is CASSGRQSNHYGYTF. The CDR3 region has the DNA TGTGCCAGCAGCGGCCGACAGAGTAACCACTATGGCTACACCTTC.

V is TRBV27 and J is TRBJ1-5; D unresolved. Germline-derived CDR1 and CDR2 are MNHEY and SMNVEV (reference sequence). CDR3 length equals 13 residues. The V end lost 3 bases, the J end lost 7 bases, and 10 bases lay between the germline ends. This CDR3 reads CASSFLLGQPQHF. The DNA for the CDR3 is TGTGCCAGCAGTTTCCTACTTGGGCAGCCCCAGCATTTT.

The chain uses TRBV7-2 and TRBJ1-5; D is unclear. The germline V gene encodes CDR1 SGHTA and CDR2 FQGNSA. The CDR3 is 15 residues long. The V end lost 0 bases, the J end lost 1 base, and 7 bases lay between the germline ends. The chain's CDR3 is CASSLASQSNQPQHF. The DNA of the CDR3 is TGTGCCAGCAGCTTAGCGAGTCAGAGCAATCAGCCCCAGCATTTT.

This clone has just one count. The J gene is TRBJ2-6, the V gene TRBV19; TRBD1 agrees at 8 bases. V gave up 4 bases and J gave up 0 bases; unmatched junction bases: 11. The CDR3 consists of 19 residues. Germline CDR1 is LNHDA and CDR2 is SQIVND (reference sequence). The CDR3 sequence is CASSTQGAALSSGANVLTF. DNA of the CDR3: TGTGCCAGTAGTACTCAGGGGGCTGCTCTTTCCTCTGGGGCCAACGTCCTGACTTTC.

Turning to this clone: This same CDR3 is encoded by further DNA sequences in the sample. The V gene is TRBV5-1, the J gene TRBJ1-1; perhaps TRBD1 as D (6 bases). The V end was cut by 0 bases, the J end by 5 bases, with 8 bases between. CDR1 and CDR2 from the germline V gene are SGHRS and YFSETQ. The CDR3 runs to 13 residues. CDR3 protein: CASSLGGGTEAFF. DNA for the CDR3: TGCGCCAGCAGCTTGGGAGGGGGGACTGAAGCTTTCTTT.

The rearrangement links TRBV2 to TRBJ2-2; D not certain. Germline values: CDR1 SNHLY, CDR2 FYNNEI. The CDR3 totals 15 residues. V was cut by 0 bases and J by 0 bases, with 5 bases left in between. This chain's CDR3 is CASSEALANTGELFF. As DNA, the CDR3 is TGTGCCAGCAGTGAAGCCCTCGCGAACACCGGGGAGCTGTTTTTT.

The V call is TRBV5-1, the J call TRBJ1-3, with D unclear. The V end was cut by 0 bases, the J end by 4 bases, with 8 bases between. The length of the CDR3 is 14 residues. Per the germline V gene, CDR1 is SGHRS and CDR2 is YFSETQ. The CDR3 DNA reads TGCGCCAGCAGCTTGGTAGAGGGAGGAAACACCATATATTTT. This gives the protein CASSLVEGGNTIYF.

The chain joins TRBV7-8 to TRBJ1-5, with a weak D call TRBD1 (6 bases). Trimming took off 2 bases at V and 4 bases at J, with 21 bases between the two ends. Per germline, CDR1 SGHVS and CDR2 FQNEAQ. This CDR3 region has 18 residues. Here the CDR3 reads CASSLSGAARGVNQPQHF. CDR3 coding DNA: TGTGCCAGCAGCTTAAGTGGGGCAGCGAGGGGGGTGAATCAGCCCCAGCATTTT.

The chain joins TRBV30 to TRBJ2-3; unclear D gene. Germline loops: CDR1 GTSNPN, CDR2 SVGIG (reference sequence). V lost 1 base to trimming and J lost 1 base, with 6 bases between them. The CDR3 spans 13 residues. The CDR3 sequence is CAWSASGTDTQYF. CDR3 coding DNA: TGTGCCTGGAGTGCAAGCGGCACAGATACGCAGTATTTT.

The J gene is TRBJ1-3, the V gene TRBV29-1; TRBD1 agrees at 7 bases. CDR1 and CDR2 (germline): SQVTM, ANQGSEA. CDR3 length equals 14 residues. V shed 3 bases, J shed 3 bases, and the junction held 5 bases outside the gene matches. The CDR3 DNA follows: TGCAGCGTTGATACAGGGGCAGGTGGAAACACCATATATTTT. Its protein product is CSVDTGAGGNTIYF. Full variable domain (remainder filled in from reference TRBV29-1 and TRBJ1-3): SAVISQKPSRDICQRGTSLTIQCQVDSQVTMMFWYRQQPGQSLTLIATANQGSEATYESGFVIDKFPISRPNLTFSTLTVSNMSPEDSSIYLCSVDTGAGGNTIYFGEGSWLTVV.

CDR3 sequence (DNA): TGTGCCAGCAGCTTGGCATTCGGGACAGGTCGGACTGAAGCTTTCTTT. Amino acid sequence: CASSLAFGTGRTEAFF. This chain joins TRBV5-4 and TRBJ1-1; 8 bases line up with TRBD1. This CDR3 spans 16 amino acids. V gave up 0 bases and J gave up 5 bases; unmatched junction bases: 9. Germline lookup yields CDR1 SGHNT and CDR2 YYREEE (reference sequence). The variable domain in full, completed from reference TRBV5-4 and TRBJ1-1, reads ETGVTQSPTHLIKTRGQQVTLRCSSQSGHNTVSWYQQALGQGPQFIFQYYREEENGRGNFPPRFSGLQFPNYSSELNVNALELDDSALYLCASSLAFGTGRTEAFFGQGTRLTVV.

This clone appeared once. The chain's CDR3 is CAITPGRGAYNEQFF. The CDR3 nucleotides are TGTGCCATCACCCCCGGGCGGGGAGCATACAATGAGCAGTTCTTC. The rearrangement uses TRBV10-3 and TRBJ2-1; a possible D gene is TRBD2 (6 bases). The V and J ends lost 7 bases and 4 bases respectively, with 17 bases between them. The CDR3 covers 15 residues. Germline assignment: CDR1 ENHRY and CDR2 SYGVKD.

In its sample, this clone was seen once. The chain joins TRBV21-1 to TRBJ2-7. TRBV21-1 has pseudogene status. This CDR3 has 14 amino acids. The CDR3: CASSKKGRGYEQYF. The CDR3 coding sequence is TGTGCCAGCAGCAAAAAGGGACGAGGGTACGAGCAGTACTTC.